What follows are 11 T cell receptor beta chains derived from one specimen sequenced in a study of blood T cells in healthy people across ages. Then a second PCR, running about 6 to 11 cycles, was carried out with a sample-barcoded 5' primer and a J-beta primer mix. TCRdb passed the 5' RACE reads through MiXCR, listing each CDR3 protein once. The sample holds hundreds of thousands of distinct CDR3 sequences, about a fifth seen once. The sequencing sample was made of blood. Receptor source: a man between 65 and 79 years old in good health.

Here the CDR3 reads CASSPGTTNTQYF. Here the CDR3 DNA reads TGTGCCAGCTCACCCGGGACGACTAATACGCAGTATTTT. The chain couples TRBV18 to TRBJ2-3; tentatively, D is TRBD1 or TRBD2 (5 bases each). The V end was cut by 3 bases, the J end by 7 bases, with 11 bases between. The CDR3 has 13 residues. Looked up from germline, CDR1 is KGHSH and CDR2 is LQKENI.

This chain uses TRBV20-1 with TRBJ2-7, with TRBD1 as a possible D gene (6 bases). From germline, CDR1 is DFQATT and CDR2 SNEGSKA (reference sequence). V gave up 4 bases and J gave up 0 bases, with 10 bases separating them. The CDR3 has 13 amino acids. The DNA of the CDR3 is TGCAGTGCTACTGACAGGAGCTCCTACGAGCAGTACGTC. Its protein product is CSATDRSSYEQYV.

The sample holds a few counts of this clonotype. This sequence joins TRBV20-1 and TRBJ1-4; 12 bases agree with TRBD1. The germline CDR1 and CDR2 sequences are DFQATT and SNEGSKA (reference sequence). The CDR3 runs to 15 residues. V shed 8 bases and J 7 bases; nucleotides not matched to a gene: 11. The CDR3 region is CSSSGTGGAREKLFF. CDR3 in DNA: TGCAGTTCCTCCGGGACAGGGGGCGCTCGTGAAAAACTGTTTTTT.

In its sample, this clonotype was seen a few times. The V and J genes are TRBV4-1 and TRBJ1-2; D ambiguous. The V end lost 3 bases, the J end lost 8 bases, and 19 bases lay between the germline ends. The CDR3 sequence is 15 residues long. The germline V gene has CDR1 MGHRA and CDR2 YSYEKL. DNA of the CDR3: TGCGCCAGCAGCCAGCAGGCCGAAACTTTGGGGGGCTACACCTTC. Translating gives CASSQQAETLGGYTF.

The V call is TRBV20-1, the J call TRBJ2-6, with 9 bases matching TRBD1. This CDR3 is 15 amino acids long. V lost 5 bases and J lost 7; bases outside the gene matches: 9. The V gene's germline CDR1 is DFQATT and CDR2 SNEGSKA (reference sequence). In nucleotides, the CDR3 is TGCAGTGCTGGAGCGTCGACAGGGGGAGCCAACGTCCTGACTTTC. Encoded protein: CSAGASTGGANVLTF.

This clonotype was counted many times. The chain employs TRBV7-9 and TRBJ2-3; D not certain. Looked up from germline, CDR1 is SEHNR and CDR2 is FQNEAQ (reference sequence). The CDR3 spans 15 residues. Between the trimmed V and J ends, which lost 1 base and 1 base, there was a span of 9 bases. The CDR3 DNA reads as TGTGCCAGCAGCTTAGTGAGGAGCCGCACAGATACGCAGTATTTT. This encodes CASSLVRSRTDTQYF.

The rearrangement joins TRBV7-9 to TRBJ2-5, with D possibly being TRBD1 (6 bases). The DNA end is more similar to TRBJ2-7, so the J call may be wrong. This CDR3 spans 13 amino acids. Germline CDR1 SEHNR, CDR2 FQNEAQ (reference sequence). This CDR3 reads CASSNSGVYEQYV. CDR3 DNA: TGTGCCAGCAGCAACTCAGGGGTCTACGAGCAGTACGTC.

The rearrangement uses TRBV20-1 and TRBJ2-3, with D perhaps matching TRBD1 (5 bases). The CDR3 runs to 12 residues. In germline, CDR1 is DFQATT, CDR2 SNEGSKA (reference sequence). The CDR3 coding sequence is TGCAGCCGTCCAGGGATCGGGGATACGCAGTATTTT. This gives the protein CSRPGIGDTQYF.

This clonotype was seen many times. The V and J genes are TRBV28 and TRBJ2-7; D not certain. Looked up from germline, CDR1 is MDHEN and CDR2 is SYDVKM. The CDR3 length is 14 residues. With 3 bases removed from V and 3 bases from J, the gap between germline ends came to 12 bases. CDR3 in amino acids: CASSFPDDGYEQYF. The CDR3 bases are TGTGCCAGCAGTTTCCCCGACGACGGCTACGAGCAGTACTTC.

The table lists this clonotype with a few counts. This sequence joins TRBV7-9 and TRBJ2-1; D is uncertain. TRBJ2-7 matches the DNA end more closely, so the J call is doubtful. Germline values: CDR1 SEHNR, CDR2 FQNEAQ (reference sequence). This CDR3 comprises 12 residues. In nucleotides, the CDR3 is TGTACCAGCAGCTTAGGCTCCTACGAGCAGTACGTC. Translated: CTSSLGSYEQYV.

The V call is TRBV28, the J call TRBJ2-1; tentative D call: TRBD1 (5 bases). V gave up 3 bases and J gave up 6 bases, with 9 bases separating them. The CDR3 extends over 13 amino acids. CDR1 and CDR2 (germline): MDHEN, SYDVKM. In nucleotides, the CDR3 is TGTGCCAGCAGTTTCAGGGTGGGCAATGAGCAGTTCTTC. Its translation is CASSFRVGNEQFF.